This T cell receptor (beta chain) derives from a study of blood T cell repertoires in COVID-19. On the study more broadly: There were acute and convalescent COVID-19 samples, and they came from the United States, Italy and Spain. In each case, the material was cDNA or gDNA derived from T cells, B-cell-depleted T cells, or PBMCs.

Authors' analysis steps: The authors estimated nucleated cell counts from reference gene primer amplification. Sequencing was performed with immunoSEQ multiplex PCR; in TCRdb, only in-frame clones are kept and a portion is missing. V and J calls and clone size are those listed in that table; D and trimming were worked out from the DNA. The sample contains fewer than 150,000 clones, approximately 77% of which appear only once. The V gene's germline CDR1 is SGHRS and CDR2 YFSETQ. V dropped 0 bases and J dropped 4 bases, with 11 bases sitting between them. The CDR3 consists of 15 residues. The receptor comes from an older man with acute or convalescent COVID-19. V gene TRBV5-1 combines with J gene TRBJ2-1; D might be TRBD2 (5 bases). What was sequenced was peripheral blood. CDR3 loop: CASSLASRGYNEQFF. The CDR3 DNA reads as TGCGCCAGCAGCTTGGCTAGTCGGGGATACAATGAGCAGTTCTTC.